This T cell receptor beta chain was retrieved from a study of blood T cell repertoires in COVID-19. Overall study context: Whether acute or convalescent, the COVID-19 samples came from the United States, Italy and Spain. The analysed material was cDNA or gDNA that came from T cells, B-cell-depleted T cells, or PBMCs.

Produced via immunoSEQ multiplex PCR; TCRdb's table is partial and in-frame only. The sample consists of roughly 50,000 clones, about nine tenths of them appearing once. The CDR3 consists of 19 residues. Germline V gene lookup returns CDR1 SSHAT and CDR2 FNYEAQ (reference sequence). V dropped 1 base and J dropped 0 bases, with 18 bases sitting between them. Sample: peripheral blood. The TCR sequence derives from a man aged 65 to 79 with acute or convalescent COVID-19. V is TRBV7-7 and J is TRBJ2-2, with D unresolved. The DNA of the CDR3 is TGTGCCAGCAGCTTAGAGACTGCCTCTAATTTCCCGAACACCGGGGAGCTGTTTTTT. This sequence encodes CASSLETASNFPNTGELFF.